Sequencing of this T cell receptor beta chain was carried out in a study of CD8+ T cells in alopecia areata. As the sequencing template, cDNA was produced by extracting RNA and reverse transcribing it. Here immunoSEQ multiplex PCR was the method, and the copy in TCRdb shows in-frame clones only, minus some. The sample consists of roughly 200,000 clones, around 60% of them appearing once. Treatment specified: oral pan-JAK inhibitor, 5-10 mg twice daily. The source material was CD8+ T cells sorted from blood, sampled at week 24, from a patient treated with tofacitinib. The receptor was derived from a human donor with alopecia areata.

The CDR3 coding sequence is TGTGCCTGGAGTGCCCTTAATGAGCAGTTCTTC. Protein sequence: CAWSALNEQFF. The chain couples TRBV30 to TRBJ2-1, with D unclear. CDR3 size: 11 residues. Trimming removed 1 base from V and 7 bases from J, with 5 bases in between. The germline CDR1 and CDR2 sequences are GTSNPN and SVGIG (reference sequence). Full variable domain (rest looked up from reference TRBV30 and TRBJ2-1): SQTIHQWPATLVQPVGSPLSLECTVEGTSNPNLYWYRQAAGRGLQLLFYSVGIGQISSEVPQNLSASRPQDRQFILSSKKLLLSDSGFYLCAWSALNEQFFGPGTRLTVL.